A selection of T cell receptor beta chains follows, all from one sample in a study of cytomegalovirus exposure and HLA in healthy donors. Here immunoSEQ multiplex PCR was the method, and the copy in TCRdb shows in-frame clones only, minus some. In the table there are about 110,000 clones, approximately 70% of which are singletons. What was sequenced was PBMCs. These receptors came from a man aged 30 to 45 in good health and CMV-seropositive. Each CDR3 is given with its conserved first and last residue. Each record gives: D gene, J gene, V gene, clone size, CDR3 length, CDR3 protein, CDR3 DNA. The D gene is left open where the match is weak. Size tells how often a clone was seen (once, few, many) or the class of an expanded clone, and some rows leave it out.

d_gene: NA
j_gene: TRBJ2-2
v_gene: TRBV12-5
abundance: once
len: 13
CDR3aa: CASGLVLAGELFF
CDR3nt: TGTGCTAGTGGTTTGGTACTGGCCGGGGAGCTGTTTTTT

d_gene: TRBD1
j_gene: TRBJ2-1
v_gene: TRBV19
abundance: NA
len: 16
CDR3aa: CASSLRGQGKDNEQFF
CDR3nt: TGTGCCAGTAGTCTCCGGGGACAGGGGAAGGACAATGAGCAGTTCTTC

d_gene: NA
j_gene: TRBJ1-2
v_gene: TRBV27
abundance: NA
len: 15
CDR3aa: CASGTTGQGYDGYTF
CDR3nt: TGTGCCAGCGGGACTACGGGTCAGGGATATGATGGCTACACCTTC

d_gene: NA
j_gene: TRBJ2-6
v_gene: TRBV18
abundance: NA
len: 16
CDR3aa: CASSKGGIAGANVLTF
CDR3nt: TGTGCCAGCTCGAAGGGGGGGATCGCTGGGGCCAACGTCCTGACTTTC

d_gene: TRBD2
j_gene: TRBJ2-3
v_gene: TRBV30
abundance: NA
len: 20
CDR3aa: CAWSDSSQRGGRVGSDTQYF
CDR3nt: TGTGCCTGGAGCGACTCTAGTCAGCGGGGGGGCCGCGTTGGGTCAGATACGCAGTATTTT

d_gene: TRBD1
j_gene: TRBJ1-2
v_gene: TRBV10-3
abundance: few
len: 14
CDR3aa: CAIKPGQTNYGYTF
CDR3nt: TGTGCCATCAAGCCGGGACAGACCAACTATGGCTACACCTTC

d_gene: NA
j_gene: TRBJ2-5
v_gene: TRBV6-6
abundance: NA
len: 15
CDR3aa: CASSWVGRKAETQYF
CDR3nt: TGTGCCAGCAGTTGGGTAGGGAGGAAAGCAGAGACCCAGTACTTC

d_gene: NA
j_gene: TRBJ2-5
v_gene: TRBV20-1
abundance: NA
len: 11
CDR3aa: CSANYQQTQYF
CDR3nt: TGCAGTGCTAACTACCAACAGACCCAGTACTTC

d_gene: NA
j_gene: TRBJ1-1
v_gene: TRBV9
abundance: NA
len: 14
CDR3aa: CASSVTGMNTEAFF
CDR3nt: TGTGCCAGCAGCGTAACGGGAATGAACACTGAAGCTTTCTTT

d_gene: NA
j_gene: TRBJ1-2
v_gene: TRBV27
abundance: NA
len: 16
CDR3aa: CASRTVVGATNYGYTF
CDR3nt: TGTGCCAGCAGAACGGTTGTGGGAGCTACTAACTATGGCTACACCTTC

d_gene: NA
j_gene: TRBJ1-1
v_gene: TRBV10-3
abundance: NA
len: 12
CDR3aa: CAISGRNTEAFF
CDR3nt: TGTGCCATCAGTGGCAGGAACACTGAAGCTTTCTTT

d_gene: NA
j_gene: TRBJ2-1
v_gene: TRBV9
abundance: NA
len: 14
CDR3aa: CASSVGGSHNEQFF
CDR3nt: TGTGCCAGCAGCGTAGGCGGTAGTCACAATGAGCAGTTCTTC

d_gene: NA
j_gene: TRBJ2-1
v_gene: TRBV10-3
abundance: few
len: 13
CDR3aa: CAISERVYNEQFF
CDR3nt: TGTGCCATCAGTGAGCGGGTTTACAATGAGCAGTTCTTC